These 14 T cell receptor beta chains originate from one sample sequenced in a study of tissue T cells after allogeneic stem cell transplantation. TCRdb's table, derived via immunoSEQ multiplex PCR, lists solely in-frame clones and lacks some. The sample shows around 7,000 clones, 50% to 55% of them seen only once. Documented time point: mouse harvest day 7 after allogeneic transplant. Mouse grafts combined 10^7 T-cell-depleted bone marrow cells with 10^6 splenic CD5+ T cells. Sequenced sample: lymph node tissue. The source is a female BALB/c mouse given C57BL/6 T cells with graft-versus-host disease after an allogeneic hematopoietic cell transplant.

Of note for this clone: Genes and germline come from the mouse. The missing CDR3 end, 1 residue past where the read stops, is filled in from the germline J gene. The chain joins TRBV29 to TRBJ2-5; unclear D gene. The CDR3 has 13 amino acids. The V end was cut by 2 bases, the J end by 1 base, with 4 bases between. Looked up from germline, CDR1 is MSHET and CDR2 is SYDVDS. The CDR3 bases that were read are TGTGCTAGCAGTTTACGGGACCAAGACACCCAGTAC. It encodes CASSLRDQDTQY. The entire CDR3 sequence reads CASSLRDQDTQYF.

Of note for this clone: The gene names here belong to mouse. The read comes to an end 1 residue before the CDR3 does, leaving the germline J gene to fill in the end. The rearrangement links TRBV1 to TRBJ1-1; D uncertain. CDR1 is NSQYPW, CDR2 LRSPGD, per germline (reference sequence). The CDR3 has 13 amino acids. V was clipped by 3 bases and J by 0 bases, with 5 bases between them. The CDR3 sequence: CTCSAQSNTEVFF. Incomplete CDR3 DNA: TGCACCTGCAGTGCCCAGTCAAACACAGAAGTCTTC.

This clone has a handful of counts. Germline and genes here are mouse. The read ends 1 residue early relative to the CDR3; the germline J gene fills the gap. The rearrangement joins TRBV5 to TRBJ2-7; 8 nucleotides match TRBD2. From germline, CDR1 is LGHNA and CDR2 YNLKQL (reference sequence). The CDR3 spans 14 residues. The V and J ends lost 4 bases and 0 bases, in that order; junction bases with no gene match: 2. The CDR3 loop is CASSPGLGSYEQYF. The sequenced CDR3 bases are TGTGCCAGCAGCCCCGGACTGGGCTCCTATGAACAGTAC.

By its share, this clone is medium-sized. Genes and germline come from the mouse. The CDR3 end lies 1 residue beyond the end of the read and is filled in from the germline J gene. V gene TRBV26 combines with J gene TRBJ2-7; the D gene is possibly TRBD1 (6 bases). V was cut by 6 bases and J by 1 base, with 10 bases left in between. This CDR3 is built from 13 residues. CDR1 is KGHPV and CDR2 is FQNQEV in the germline V gene (reference sequence). The CDR3 spells CASSNRVSYEQYF. The DNA read from the CDR3 is TGTGCCAGCAGCAACAGGGTTTCCTATGAACAGTAC.

On this clone itself: Gene names and germline refer to mouse. The read stops 1 residue short of the end of the CDR3; the missing end is completed from the germline J gene. This chain uses TRBV26 with TRBJ2-5; 8 bases fit TRBD2. CDR3 size: 14 residues. Germline CDR1 reads KGHPV; CDR2 reads FQNQEV (reference sequence). V shed 3 bases and J 6 bases; nucleotides not matched to a gene: 5. CDR3: CASSLLGGGDTQYF. The CDR3 bases that were read are TGTGCCAGCAGTCTTCTGGGGGGCGGGGACACCCAGTAC.

This clone was picked up one time. Germline and genes here are mouse. The read comes to an end 1 residue before the CDR3 does, leaving the germline J gene to fill in the end. The rearrangement links TRBV26 to TRBJ1-3; 7 bases align to TRBD1. Trimming at V came to 6 bases and at J to 0 bases, leaving 5 bases not matched to a gene. Germline assignment: CDR1 KGHPV and CDR2 FQNQEV (reference sequence). The CDR3 has 15 residues. The chain's CDR3 is CASSPGQNSGNTLYF. The CDR3 DNA, read in part, is TGTGCCAGCAGCCCGGGACAGAATTCTGGAAATACGCTCTAT.

This clone was recorded only once. Mouse gene names and germline throughout. The sequence runs out 1 residue before the end of the CDR3; the remainder is reconstructed from the germline J gene. The chain couples TRBV26 to TRBJ1-4; the match to TRBD1 covers 10 bases. Germline lookup yields CDR1 KGHPV and CDR2 FQNQEV (reference sequence). The CDR3 has 14 residues. V lost 4 bases and J lost 5; bases outside the gene matches: 1. The CDR3 region is CASSPGQGNERLFF. The CDR3 DNA, read in part, is TGTGCCAGCAGTCCGGGACAGGGGAACGAAAGATTATTT.

With respect to this clone: Mouse gene names and germline throughout. CDR3 amino acids: CAWGGDWSSAETLYF. CDR3 DNA (partial): TGTGCCTGGGGGGGGGACTGGAGTAGTGCAGAAACGCTGTAT. The chain links TRBV31 to TRBJ2-3, with 8 bases aligning to TRBD2. The CDR3 end is not reached by the read, which stops 1 residue before it; the germline J gene fills it in. The ends lost 5 bases at V and 0 bases at J; junction bases unmatched: 7. The CDR3 covers 15 residues. Germline assignment: CDR1 GKSSPN and CDR2 SITVG.

As regards this clone: These gene names are mouse names. The read gets to within 1 residue of the CDR3 end, and the germline J gene fills in the rest. The chain combines TRBV3 with TRBJ1-4, with D possibly matching TRBD1 (5 bases). From germline, CDR1 is SNHLY and CDR2 FYNGKV (reference sequence). Trimming cost V 6 bases and J 2 bases, with 7 bases left between them. This CDR3 has 13 residues. The CDR3 is CASRDSSNERLFF. The sequenced part of the CDR3 DNA is TGTGCCAGCAGAGACAGCTCCAACGAAAGATTATTT.

Worth noting for this clone: Gene names denote mouse genes. The read stops 1 residue short of the end of the CDR3; the missing end is completed from the germline J gene. V and J are TRBV12-2 and TRBJ2-5, with a tentative D call TRBD2 (6 bases). The germline V gene has CDR1 SGHLS and CDR2 HYDKME. With 2 bases removed from V and 0 bases from J, the gap between germline ends came to 11 bases. This CDR3 spans 15 amino acids. The CDR3 DNA, read in part, is TGTGCCAGCTCTCCCGACTGGAATAACCAAGACACCCAGTAC. It encodes CASSPDWNNQDTQY. The complete CDR3 protein is CASSPDWNNQDTQYF.

Notes on this clone: The genes and germline here are from mouse. CDR3 sequence: CASSLVQKNTLYF. The part of the CDR3 DNA that was read is TGTGCCAGCAGTCTGGTCCAGAAAAACACCTTGTAC. V is TRBV26 and J is TRBJ2-4; no clear D gene. The DNA ends 1 residue before the CDR3 does, and the rest of the CDR3 is filled in from the germline J gene. Germline V gives CDR1 KGHPV, CDR2 FQNQEV (reference sequence). Deletions cut 2 bases from V and 4 bases from J, with 7 bases between. This CDR3 comprises 13 residues.

Note on this clone: The gene names given are mouse names. The read gets to within 1 residue of the CDR3 end, and the germline J gene fills in the rest. The rearrangement uses TRBV13-2 and TRBJ2-7, with D tentatively TRBD2 (7 bases). Germline CDR1 NNHNN, CDR2 SYGAGS (reference sequence). V dropped 1 base and J dropped 6 bases, with 14 bases sitting between them. The CDR3 loop spans 14 amino acids. CDR3 DNA (partial): TGTGCCAGCGGTGATCGTTGGGGGGCGCTTGAACAGTAC. It translates to CASGDRWGALEQY. The full CDR3 reads CASGDRWGALEQYF.

This clone counts as large. Gene names follow the mouse nomenclature. The CDR3 goes on 1 residue after the read ends, and that part is filled in from the germline J gene. The chain recombines TRBV13-3 with TRBJ2-2; possibly TRBD2 for D (7 bases). Germline V lookup: CDR1 NNHDY, CDR2 SYVADS. V gave up 1 base and J gave up 5 bases, with 12 bases separating them. The CDR3 length is 15 residues. CDR3 in amino acids: CASSDWGARTGQLYF. Partial CDR3 DNA: TGTGCCAGCAGTGATTGGGGGGCGCGGACCGGGCAGCTCTAC. Together with reference TRBV13-3 and TRBJ2-2, the CDR3 gives the full variable domain: EAAVTQSPRSKVAVTGGKVTLSCHQTNNHDYMYWYRQDTGHGLRLIHYSYVADSTEKGDIPDGYKASRPSQENFSLILELASLSQTAVYFCASSDWGARTGQLYFGEGSKLTVL.

This clone is termed medium-sized. Gene names and germline refer to mouse. The read comes to an end 1 residue before the CDR3 does, leaving the germline J gene to fill in the end. The genes are TRBV13-3 and TRBJ1-3; D is unclear. Germline assignment: CDR1 NNHDY and CDR2 SYVADS. This CDR3 spans 13 amino acids. V lost 4 bases and J lost 0, with 5 bases in between. CDR3 residues: CASSRASGNTLYF. The covered CDR3 bases are TGTGCCAGCAGTAGGGCTTCTGGAAATACGCTCTAT.